The text below deals with one TCR beta chain. The data were produced by immunoSEQ multiplex PCR, yet TCRdb's version contains in-frame clones alone and is incomplete. This sample has a few million clones, with 90% to 95% found just once. Germline loops: CDR1 SGHNT, CDR2 YYREEE (reference sequence). V was clipped by 0 bases and J by 6 bases, with 10 bases between them. The length of the CDR3 is 14 residues. The data originate from a study of shared clonotypes between healthy human individuals. The sequencing sample was made of naive CD4+ T cells from PBMCs. This sample's subset: CD45RA+ positively selected. V and J are TRBV5-4 and TRBJ2-1; D is possibly TRBD1 (5 bases). The receptor was derived from a man aged 18 to 29 in good health. Some clones in this sample may be carry-over from other donors' samples. Written as DNA, the CDR3 is TGTGCCAGCAGCTTGGAGTACCAGGGCAATGAGCAGTTCTTC. As protein: CASSLEYQGNEQFF.